Listed below are T cell receptor beta chains from one sample, sequenced in a study of T cell responses to AZD1222 COVID-19 vaccine. Sequenced by immunoSEQ multiplex PCR; TCRdb stores in-frame clones only, minus some. The table shows about 56,000 clones, with 75% to 90% occurring only once. Here the sequenced sample was peripheral blood, taken on day 0 of AZD1222 vaccination. The receptors come from an adult in good health. CDR3s leave out the opening cysteine and the closing phenylalanine or tryptophan.

j_call	v_call	cdr3_aa
TRBJ1-5	TRBV18	ASSLRDIFNQPQH
TRBJ2-7	TRBV5-1	ASSLGLGLDYEQY
TRBJ2-2	TRBV19	ASSGGTGVGTGELF
TRBJ1-2	TRBV5-8	ASSKGFVVGYT
TRBJ1-6	TRBV5-1	ASSPDRDMLGSPLH
TRBJ2-7	TRBV7-2	ASSLVRGTSHEQY
TRBJ1-2	TRBV4-1	ASSQWGPAEILNYGYT
TRBJ2-7	TRBV23-1	ASSQSDAGDYEQY
TRBJ2-2	TRBV5-1	ASSNPTGELF
TRBJ1-1	TRBV19	ASQQTTGLDFNTEAF
TRBJ1-6	TRBV27	ASSLSMTAGNSPLH
TRBJ1-5	TRBV6-5	ASSQGWEQPQH
TRBJ2-3	TRBV5-1	ASSFEGVSTDTQY
TRBJ1-1	TRBV6-5	ASSSPRGGIEAF
TRBJ2-2	TRBV30	AWSVLAAGELF
TRBJ2-2	TRBV19	ASRTGPNTGELF
TRBJ2-3	TRBV18	ASSPPTGTFTDTQY
TRBJ2-5	TRBV19	ASRGRGLGEETQY
TRBJ1-4	TRBV9	ASSVGDTPTNEKLF
TRBJ2-1	TRBV2	ASSLLLNEQF
TRBJ1-5	TRBV5-8	ASSFFRVDQPQH
TRBJ1-1	TRBV29-1	SVYRGRAF
TRBJ1-1	TRBV6-5	ASSYSPGTLNTEAF
TRBJ2-7	TRBV19	ASSTTGGRGEQY
TRBJ1-6	TRBV6-5	ASSFGRWNSPLH
TRBJ1-6	TRBV27	ARGGRRYHNSPLH
TRBJ2-7	TRBV5-4	ASSPGHGSYEQY
TRBJ1-1	TRBV1	TSSQEGDGRLNTEAF
TRBJ2-7	TRBV3-1/TRBV3-2	ASSPPLGTGGFYEQY
TRBJ2-1	TRBV24-1	ATSDLGGTSSYNEQF
TRBJ1-1	TRBV6-5	ATRPGPHTEAF
TRBJ2-1	TRBV4-2	ASTPRGTTDNEQF
TRBJ1-4	TRBV28	ASSLNRGLYEKLF
TRBJ2-3	TRBV10-3	AIGAGTGWSDTQY
TRBJ1-4	TRBV4-1	ASSQVRIEKLF
TRBJ1-2	TRBV27	ASSLRVPNYGYT
TRBJ1-5	TRBV4-2	ASSHTETGPLNNQPQH
TRBJ2-1	TRBV28	ATPGGGSYNEQF
TRBJ1-6	TRBV9	ASSAYYNSPLH
TRBJ2-7	TRBV29-1	SVEEGSDEQY
TRBJ1-1	TRBV10-2	ASSDPRQGAVHMNTEAF
TRBJ1-2	TRBV10-3	AIHGSPPNYGYT
TRBJ1-1	TRBV7-2	ASSPYDRGNAEAF
TRBJ1-4	TRBV4-2	ASSQSTGTLATNEKLF
TRBJ1-6	TRBV7-2	ASSLLISTGSSPLH
TRBJ1-1	TRBV11-2	ASSPHTEAF
TRBJ1-2	TRBV11-2	ASSLDRLNYGYT
TRBJ2-5	TRBV5-4	ASSRDRGFQETQY
TRBJ2-1	TRBV7-9	ASSLGAHNEQF
TRBJ1-1	TRBV6-6	ASSRSDRRNGGEAF
TRBJ1-1	TRBV18	ASSPPRDNAF
TRBJ2-2	TRBV11-1	ASSLVRTGELF
TRBJ2-3	TRBV30	AWTLASGTTDTQY
TRBJ1-6	TRBV6-5	ASTTDGRDSPLH
TRBJ2-2	TRBV29-1	SVLGQGGLNTGELF